This T cell receptor beta chain is from a study of blood T cell repertoires in COVID-19. Germline V gene data show CDR1 as ENHRY and CDR2 as SYGVKD. Trimming removed 6 bases from V and 3 bases from J, with 6 bases in between. CDR3 length: 12 residues. This clone was observed once. This table comes from immunoSEQ multiplex PCR, and its TCRdb copy is limited to in-frame clones, with some not included. This table has tens of thousands of clones, approximately 78% appearing once. This clonotype was obtained from a man aged 50 to 60 with active or convalescent COVID-19. Sequenced input: peripheral blood. The J gene is TRBJ2-1, the V gene TRBV10-3; no definite D call. The CDR3 DNA sequence: TGTGCCATCAGCAGTTTCTACAATGAGCAGTTCTTC. It is translated as CAISSFYNEQFF.